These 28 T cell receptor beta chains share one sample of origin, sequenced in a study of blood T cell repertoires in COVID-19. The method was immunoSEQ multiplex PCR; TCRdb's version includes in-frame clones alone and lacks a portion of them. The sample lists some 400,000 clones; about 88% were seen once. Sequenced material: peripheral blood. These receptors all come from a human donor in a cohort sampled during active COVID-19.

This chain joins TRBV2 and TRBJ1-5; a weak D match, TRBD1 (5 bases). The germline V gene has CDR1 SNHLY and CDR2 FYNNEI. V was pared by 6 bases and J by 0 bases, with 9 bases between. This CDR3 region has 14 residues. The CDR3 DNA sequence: TGTGCCAGCAGGCTGGACATTAGCAATCAGCCCCAGCATTTT. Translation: CASRLDISNQPQHF.

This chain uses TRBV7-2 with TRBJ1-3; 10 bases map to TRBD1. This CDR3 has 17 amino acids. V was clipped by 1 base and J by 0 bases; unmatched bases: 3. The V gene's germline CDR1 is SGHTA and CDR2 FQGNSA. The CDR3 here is CASSLVRTGGSGNTIYF. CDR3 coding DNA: TGTGCCAGCAGCTTAGTTAGGACAGGGGGCTCTGGAAACACCATATATTTT.

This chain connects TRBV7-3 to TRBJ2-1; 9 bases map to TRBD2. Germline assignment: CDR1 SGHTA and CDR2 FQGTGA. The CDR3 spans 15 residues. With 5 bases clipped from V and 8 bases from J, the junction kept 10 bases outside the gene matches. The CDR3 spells CASSATSGLSDEQFF. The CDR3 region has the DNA TGTGCCAGCAGCGCGACTAGCGGCTTATCGGATGAGCAGTTCTTC.

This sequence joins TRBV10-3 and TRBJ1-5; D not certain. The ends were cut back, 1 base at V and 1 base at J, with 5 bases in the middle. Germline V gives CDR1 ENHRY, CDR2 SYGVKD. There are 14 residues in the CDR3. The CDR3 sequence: CAISEYGSNQPQHF. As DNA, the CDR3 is TGTGCCATCAGTGAGTACGGGAGCAATCAGCCCCAGCATTTT.

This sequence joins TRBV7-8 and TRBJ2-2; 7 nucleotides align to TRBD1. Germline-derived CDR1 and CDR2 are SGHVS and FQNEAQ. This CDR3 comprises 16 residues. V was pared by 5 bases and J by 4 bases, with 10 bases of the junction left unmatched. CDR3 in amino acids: CASSTPTGIGTGELFF. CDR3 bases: TGTGCCAGCAGCACCCCGACAGGGATCGGCACCGGGGAGCTGTTTTTT.

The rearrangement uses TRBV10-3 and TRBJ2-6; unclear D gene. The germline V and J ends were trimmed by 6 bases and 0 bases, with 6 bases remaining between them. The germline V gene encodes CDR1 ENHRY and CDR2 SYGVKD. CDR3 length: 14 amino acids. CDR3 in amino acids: CAIRHPSGANVLTF. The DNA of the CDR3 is TGTGCCATCAGACACCCCTCTGGGGCCAACGTCCTGACTTTC.

The CDR3 loop is CASSEYRGSTEAFF. The CDR3 DNA reads TGTGCCAGCAGTGAATATCGGGGATCCACTGAAGCTTTCTTT. This rearrangement joins TRBV2 to TRBJ1-1; D not resolved. Trimming stripped 2 bases from V and 4 bases from J, with 11 bases between. Germline V gives CDR1 SNHLY, CDR2 FYNNEI. There are 14 residues in the CDR3.

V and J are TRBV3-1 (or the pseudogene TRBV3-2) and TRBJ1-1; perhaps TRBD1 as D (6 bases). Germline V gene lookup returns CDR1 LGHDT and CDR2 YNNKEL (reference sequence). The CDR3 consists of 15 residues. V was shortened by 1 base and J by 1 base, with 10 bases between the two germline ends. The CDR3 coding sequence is TGTGCCAGCAGCCAAGGACAGGCATGGAACACTGAAGCTTTCTTT. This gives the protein CASSQGQAWNTEAFF.

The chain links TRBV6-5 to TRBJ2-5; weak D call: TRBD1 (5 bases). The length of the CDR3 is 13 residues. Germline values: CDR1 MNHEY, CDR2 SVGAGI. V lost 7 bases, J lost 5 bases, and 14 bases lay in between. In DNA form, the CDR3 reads TGTGCCAGCACCCCCGTGGCAGGGGAGACCCAGTACTTC. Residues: CASTPVAGETQYF.

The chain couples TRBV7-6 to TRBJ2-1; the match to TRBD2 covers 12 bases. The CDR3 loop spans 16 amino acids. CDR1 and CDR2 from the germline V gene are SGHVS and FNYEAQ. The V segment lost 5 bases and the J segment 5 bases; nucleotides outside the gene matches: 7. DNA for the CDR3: TGTGCCAGCAGCCCCTGGACTAGCGGGACGGACAATGAGCAGTTCTTC. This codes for CASSPWTSGTDNEQFF.

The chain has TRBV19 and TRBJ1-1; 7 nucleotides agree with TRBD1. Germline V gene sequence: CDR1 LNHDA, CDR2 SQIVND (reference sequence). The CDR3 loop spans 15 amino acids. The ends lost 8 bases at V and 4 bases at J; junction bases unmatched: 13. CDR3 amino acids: CASSLPQGRGTEAFF. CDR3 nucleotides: TGTGCCAGTTCCCTACCACAGGGGCGGGGCACTGAAGCTTTCTTT.

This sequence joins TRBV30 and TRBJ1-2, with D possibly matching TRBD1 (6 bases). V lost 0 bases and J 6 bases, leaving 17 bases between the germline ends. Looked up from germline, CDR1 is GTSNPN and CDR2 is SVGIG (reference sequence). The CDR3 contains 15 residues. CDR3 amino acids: CAWSVRGGFVNGYTF. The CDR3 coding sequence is TGTGCCTGGAGTGTCCGAGGGGGTTTCGTCAATGGCTACACCTTC.

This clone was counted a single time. CDR3 in amino acids: CASSPRAAGENEQFF. DNA of the CDR3: TGTGCCAGCAGCCCACGGGCAGCGGGGGAAAATGAGCAGTTCTTC. The chain is built from TRBV11-2 and TRBJ2-1; 8 nucleotides match TRBD2. The CDR3 consists of 15 residues. Germline lookup yields CDR1 SGHAT and CDR2 FQNNGV. V trimming: 5 bases; J trimming: 7 bases; junction bases outside the gene matches: 10.

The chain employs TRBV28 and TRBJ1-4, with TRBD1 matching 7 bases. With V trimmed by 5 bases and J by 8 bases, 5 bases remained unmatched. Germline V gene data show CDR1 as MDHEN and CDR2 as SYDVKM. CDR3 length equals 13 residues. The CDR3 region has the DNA TGTGCCAGCAGTAACAGGGGTTGGGAAAAACTGTTTTTT. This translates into CASSNRGWEKLFF. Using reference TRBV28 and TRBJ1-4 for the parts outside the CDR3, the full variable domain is DVKVTQSSRYLVKRTGEKVFLECVQDMDHENMFWYRQDPGLGLRLIYFSYDVKMKEKGDIPEGYSVSREKKERFSLILESASTNQTSMYLCASSNRGWEKLFFGSGTQLSVL.

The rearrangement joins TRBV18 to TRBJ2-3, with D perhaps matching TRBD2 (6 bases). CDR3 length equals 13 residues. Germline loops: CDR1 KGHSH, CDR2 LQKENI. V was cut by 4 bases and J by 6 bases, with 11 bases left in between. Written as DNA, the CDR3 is TGTGCCAGCTCACTCCGGGAGAGGGATACGCAGTATTTT. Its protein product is CASSLRERDTQYF.

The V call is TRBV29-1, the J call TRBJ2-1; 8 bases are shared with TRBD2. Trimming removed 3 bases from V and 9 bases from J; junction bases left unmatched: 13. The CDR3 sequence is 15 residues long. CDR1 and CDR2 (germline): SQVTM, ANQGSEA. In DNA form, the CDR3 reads TGCAGCGTTGATGCAGGCGCGGGGGGTTACCCTGAGCAGTTCTTC. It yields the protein CSVDAGAGGYPEQFF.

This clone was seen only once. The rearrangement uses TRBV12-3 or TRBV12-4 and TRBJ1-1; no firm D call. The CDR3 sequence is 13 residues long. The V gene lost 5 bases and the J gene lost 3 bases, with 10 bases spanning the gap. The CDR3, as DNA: TGTGCCAGCAGTCTTCAACAGTACACTGAAGCTTTCTTT. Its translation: CASSLQQYTEAFF.

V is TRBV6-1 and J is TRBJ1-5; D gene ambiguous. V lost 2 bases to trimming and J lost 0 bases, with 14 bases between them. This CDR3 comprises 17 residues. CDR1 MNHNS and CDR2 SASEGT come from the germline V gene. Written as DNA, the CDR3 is TGTGCCAGCAGTGAATTTTTAAAACAGTATAGCAATCAGCCCCAGCATTTT. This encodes CASSEFLKQYSNQPQHF.

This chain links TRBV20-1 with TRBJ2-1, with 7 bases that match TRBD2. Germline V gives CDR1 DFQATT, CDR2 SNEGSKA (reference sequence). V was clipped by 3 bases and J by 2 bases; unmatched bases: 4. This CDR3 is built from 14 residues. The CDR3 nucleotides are TGCAGTGCTAGTCCCAGCGGGACCTACAATGAGCAGTTCTTC. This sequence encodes CSASPSGTYNEQFF.

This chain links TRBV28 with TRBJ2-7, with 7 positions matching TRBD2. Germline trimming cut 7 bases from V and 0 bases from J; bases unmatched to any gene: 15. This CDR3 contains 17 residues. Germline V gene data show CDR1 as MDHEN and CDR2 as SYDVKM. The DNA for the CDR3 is TGTGCCAGCACCCATACCGCGGGAGCCCCTCCCTCCTACGAGCAGTACTTC. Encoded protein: CASTHTAGAPPSYEQYF. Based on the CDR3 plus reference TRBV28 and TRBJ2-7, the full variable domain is DVKVTQSSRYLVKRTGEKVFLECVQDMDHENMFWYRQDPGLGLRLIYFSYDVKMKEKGDIPEGYSVSREKKERFSLILESASTNQTSMYLCASTHTAGAPPSYEQYFGPGTRLTVT.

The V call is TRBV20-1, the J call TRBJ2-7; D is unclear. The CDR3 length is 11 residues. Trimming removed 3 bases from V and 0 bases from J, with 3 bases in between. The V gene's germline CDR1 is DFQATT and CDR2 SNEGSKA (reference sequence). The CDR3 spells CSASVSYEQYF. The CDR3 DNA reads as TGCAGTGCTAGCGTCTCCTACGAGCAGTACTTC.

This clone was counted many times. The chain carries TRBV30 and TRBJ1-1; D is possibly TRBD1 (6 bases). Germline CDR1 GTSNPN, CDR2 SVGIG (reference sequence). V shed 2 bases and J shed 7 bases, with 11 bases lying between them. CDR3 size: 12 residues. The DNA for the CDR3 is TGTGCCTGGAGTCCTGGACAGCTTGAAGCTTTCTTT. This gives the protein CAWSPGQLEAFF.

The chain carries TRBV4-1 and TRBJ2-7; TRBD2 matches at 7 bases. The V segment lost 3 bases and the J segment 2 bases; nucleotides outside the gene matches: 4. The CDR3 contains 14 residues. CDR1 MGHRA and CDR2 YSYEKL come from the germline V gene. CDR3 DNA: TGCGCCAGCAGCCAGGGACTACCGGCCTACGAGCAGTACTTC. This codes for CASSQGLPAYEQYF.

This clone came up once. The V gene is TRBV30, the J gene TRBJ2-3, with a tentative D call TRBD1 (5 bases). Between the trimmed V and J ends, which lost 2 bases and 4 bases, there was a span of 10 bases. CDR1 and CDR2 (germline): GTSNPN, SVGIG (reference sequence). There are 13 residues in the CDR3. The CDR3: CAWSKGAPDTQYF. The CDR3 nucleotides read TGTGCCTGGAGTAAAGGGGCACCAGATACGCAGTATTTT. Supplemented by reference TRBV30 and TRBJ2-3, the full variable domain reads SQTIHQWPATLVQPVGSPLSLECTVEGTSNPNLYWYRQAAGRGLQLLFYSVGIGQISSEVPQNLSASRPQDRQFILSSKKLLLSDSGFYLCAWSKGAPDTQYFGPGTRLTVL.

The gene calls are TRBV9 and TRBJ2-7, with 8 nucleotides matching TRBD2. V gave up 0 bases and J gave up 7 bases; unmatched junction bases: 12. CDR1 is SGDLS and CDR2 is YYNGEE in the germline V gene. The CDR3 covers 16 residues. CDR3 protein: CASSVGAGAGDSEQYF. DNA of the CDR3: TGTGCCAGCAGCGTAGGGGCAGGAGCGGGAGATAGTGAGCAGTACTTC.

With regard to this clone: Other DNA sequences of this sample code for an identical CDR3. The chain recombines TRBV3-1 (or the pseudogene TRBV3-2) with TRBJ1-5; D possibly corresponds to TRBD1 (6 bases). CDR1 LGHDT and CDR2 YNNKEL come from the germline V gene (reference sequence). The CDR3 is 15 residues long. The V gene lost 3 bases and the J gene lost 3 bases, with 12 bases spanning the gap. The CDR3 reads CASSQGTGLNQPQHF. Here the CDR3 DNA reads TGTGCCAGCAGCCAGGGAACAGGGCTCAATCAGCCCCAGCATTTT.

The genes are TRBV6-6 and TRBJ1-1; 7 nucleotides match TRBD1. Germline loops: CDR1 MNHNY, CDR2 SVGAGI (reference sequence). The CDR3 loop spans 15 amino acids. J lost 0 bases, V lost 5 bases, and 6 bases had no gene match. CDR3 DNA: TGTGCCAGCAGTAATGCAGGGGGTTTGAACACTGAAGCTTTCTTT. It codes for CASSNAGGLNTEAFF.

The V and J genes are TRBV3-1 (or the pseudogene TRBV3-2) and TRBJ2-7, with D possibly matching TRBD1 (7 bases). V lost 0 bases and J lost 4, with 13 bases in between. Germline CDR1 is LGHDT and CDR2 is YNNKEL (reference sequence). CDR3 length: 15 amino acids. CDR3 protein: CASSQDFRGAYEQYF. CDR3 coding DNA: TGTGCCAGCAGCCAAGATTTCAGGGGGGCTTACGAGCAGTACTTC.